A single sample gave rise to the 7 T cell receptor beta chains below, sequenced in a study of blood T cells in healthy people across ages. A second PCR, run for about 6 to 11 cycles, used a sample-barcoded 5' primer plus a J-beta primer mix. TCRdb analysed the 5' RACE reads with MiXCR anew, one entry per CDR3 protein. This repertoire shows about 680,000 distinct CDR3 sequences, 45% to 50% found once; its top ten account for roughly 34%. What was sequenced was blood. The receptors were sampled from a woman aged 55-69 years in good health.

The V call is TRBV6-2 or TRBV6-3, the J call TRBJ2-5; TRBD2 matches 8 bases. Per the germline V gene, CDR1 is MNHEY and CDR2 is SVGEGT. The CDR3 extends over 14 amino acids. The V segment lost 7 bases and the J segment 2 bases; nucleotides outside the gene matches: 6. The CDR3 sequence: CASNRRGGQETQYF. CDR3 sequence (DNA): TGTGCCAGCAACCGCCGGGGGGGTCAAGAGACCCAGTACTTC.

This clonotype was observed a handful of times. The chain links TRBV27 to TRBJ2-7; D not resolved. Germline V gene data show CDR1 as MNHEY and CDR2 as SMNVEV (reference sequence). V was shortened by 3 bases and J by 6 bases, with 9 bases between the two germline ends. This CDR3 region has 12 residues. The CDR3 loop is CASSFIGVEQYF. CDR3 sequence (DNA): TGTGCCAGCAGTTTTATAGGTGTCGAGCAGTACTTC.

In its sample, this clonotype was seen a few times. The V call is TRBV15, the J call TRBJ2-3; the D gene is possibly TRBD2 (5 bases). Per germline, CDR1 LNHNV and CDR2 YYDKDF (reference sequence). Trimming left V 1 base short and J 2 bases short, with 22 bases between. CDR3 length: 19 amino acids. CDR3 sequence: CATSRVIRVAELVTDTQYF. The CDR3 DNA reads TGTGCCACCAGCAGAGTGATACGGGTGGCAGAACTAGTCACAGATACGCAGTATTTT.

V and J are TRBV27 and TRBJ2-7; 10 nucleotides align to TRBD1. CDR1 and CDR2 (germline): MNHEY, SMNVEV (reference sequence). The CDR3 covers 13 residues. V was pared by 5 bases and J by 6 bases, with 4 bases of the junction left unmatched. The CDR3 sequence: CASSRQGASEQYF. CDR3 nucleotide sequence: TGTGCCAGCAGTAGACAGGGGGCGTCCGAGCAGTACTTC.

This clonotype has ten or more counts. This sequence joins TRBV4-2 and TRBJ2-1; possibly TRBD1 or TRBD2 for D (7 bases each). CDR3 size: 21 residues. The germline V and J ends were trimmed by 0 bases and 4 bases, with 28 bases remaining between them. Germline CDR1 reads LGHNA; CDR2 reads YNFKEQ. The CDR3 loop reads CASSQELPGGWRENRYNEQFF. The CDR3 DNA reads TGTGCCAGCAGCCAAGAGCTCCCAGGGGGGTGGCGGGAGAATCGATACAATGAGCAGTTCTTC.

This chain links TRBV5-1 with TRBJ2-7, with no clear D. This CDR3 is 14 amino acids long. CDR1 is SGHRS, CDR2 YFSETQ, per germline. V lost 0 bases and J 3 bases, leaving 10 bases between the germline ends. The DNA for the CDR3 is TGCGCCAGCAGCTTGGAGGGCAAGCTCTACGAGCAGTACTTC. Protein: CASSLEGKLYEQYF.

The table lists this clonotype with a few counts. The rearrangement uses TRBV7-2 and TRBJ1-6, with D perhaps matching TRBD1 (5 bases). This CDR3 region has 15 residues. Germline CDR1 reads SGHTA; CDR2 reads FQGNSA. Trimming pared 3 bases from V and 6 bases from J, leaving 12 bases between. CDR3 sequence reads: CASSLAQGGNSPLHF. Here the CDR3 DNA reads TGTGCCAGCAGCTTGGCCCAGGGTGGTAATTCACCCCTCCACTTT. The variable domain in full, with the rest retrieved from reference TRBV7-2 and TRBJ1-6, is GAGVSQSPSNKVTEKGKDVELRCDPISGHTALYWYRQSLGQGLEFLIYFQGNSAPDKSGLPSDRFSAERTGGSVSTLTIQRTQQEDSAVYLCASSLAQGGNSPLHFGNGTRLTVT.